The rows below give T cell receptor beta chains drawn from one sample of a study of beta chain features in type 1 diabetes. Method: immunoSEQ multiplex PCR; TCRdb's copy keeps in-frame clones and lacks some. The sample holds about 620,000 clones, roughly a sixth seen once. What was sequenced was naive CD4+ T cells from blood. These receptor sequences come from a man between 18 and 35 years old in good health. Both conserved end residues are part of each CDR3. Each record gives: clone size, J gene, D gene, V gene, CDR3 protein, CDR3 DNA. A D gene is named only where the DNA matches it firmly. A clone size is listed for some rows: how often the clone was seen (once, few, many), or a class if it is expanded.

few	TRBJ2-7	TRBD1	TRBV23-1	CASSLPKDRGSYEQYF	TGCGCCAGCAGTCTCCCCAAGGACAGGGGATCCTACGAGCAGTACTTC
NA	TRBJ2-5	NA	TRBV7-2	CAGRDSSETQYF	TGTGCCGGCAGGGACTCCTCCGAGACCCAGTACTTC
few	TRBJ1-6	NA	TRBV28	CASSFPTGRRNSPLHF	TGTGCCAGCAGTTTCCCGACAGGCCGCCGAAATTCACCCCTCCACTTT
NA	TRBJ1-4	NA	TRBV5-1	CASSRTFATNEKLFF	TGCGCCAGCAGCAGGACTTTTGCAACTAATGAAAAACTGTTTTTT
few	TRBJ1-5	TRBD1	TRBV9	CASSSVDRENQPQHF	TGTGCCAGCAGCTCGGTGGACAGGGAGAATCAGCCCCAGCATTTT
few	TRBJ2-1	NA	TRBV18	CASSWTNEQFF	TGTGCCAGCTCCTGGACCAATGAGCAGTTCTTC
few	TRBJ2-5	NA	TRBV5-1	CASSLLVRVAEETQYF	TGCGCCAGCAGCCTACTCGTTAGGGTGGCCGAAGAGACCCAGTACTTC
few	TRBJ2-5	TRBD1	TRBV7-9	CASSFDRGETQYF	TGTGCCAGCAGCTTTGACAGGGGAGAGACCCAGTACTTC
NA	TRBJ2-7	TRBD2	TRBV5-4	CASSPPGTSGIYEQYF	TGTGCCAGCAGCCCACCCGGGACTAGCGGGATTTACGAGCAGTACTTC
many	TRBJ2-1	NA	TRBV21-1	CASSRRTSSYNEQFF	TGTGCCAGCAGCCGCCGGACTAGCTCCTACAATGAGCAGTTCTTC
NA	TRBJ1-6	NA	TRBV4-3	CASSPVGNSPLHF	TGCGCCAGCAGCCCGGTCGGGAATTCACCCCTCCACTTT
NA	TRBJ2-5	NA	TRBV7-2	CASSSGGQVQYF	TGTGCCAGCAGTTCCGGCGGGCAGGTGCAGTACTTC
NA	TRBJ2-7	NA	TRBV5-1	CASSASYEQYF	TGCGCCAGCAGTGCGTCCTACGAGCAGTACTTC
NA	TRBJ1-4	NA	TRBV6-5	CASSYSSGGWGEKLFF	TGTGCCAGCAGTTACTCTTCAGGTGGTTGGGGTGAAAAACTGTTTTTT
NA	TRBJ1-2	NA	TRBV7-3	CASSPPNPVKTPTKGYTF	TGTGCCAGCAGCCCCCCAAATCCGGTTAAGACACCAACGAAGGGCTACACCTTC
NA	TRBJ2-5	TRBD2	TRBV5-4	CASRKLAGGPRTQYF	TGTGCCAGCAGGAAACTAGCGGGGGGGCCGAGGACCCAGTACTTC
few	TRBJ2-7	TRBD1	TRBV7-2	CASSFYGTVSYEQYF	TGTGCCAGCAGCTTTTACGGGACAGTCTCCTACGAGCAGTACTTC
NA	TRBJ1-1	NA	TRBV29-1	CSVEVRTEAFF	TGCAGCGTTGAAGTAAGGACTGAAGCTTTCTTT
few	TRBJ1-2	TRBD1	TRBV28	CAVPGGKNYGYTF	TGTGCCGTCCCAGGGGGCAAGAACTATGGCTACACCTTC
NA	TRBJ1-4	NA	TRBV29-1	CSVDPGTLKGDEKLFF	TGCAGCGTTGATCCCGGGACCCTAAAAGGGGATGAAAAACTGTTTTTT
few	TRBJ2-5	NA	TRBV4-1	CASSQAGLSKTQYF	TGCGCCAGCAGCCAAGCTGGTCTAAGCAAGACCCAGTACTTC
NA	TRBJ2-3	NA	TRBV28	CASSVGVVTDTQYF	TGTGCCAGCAGTGTAGGGGTCGTGACAGATACGCAGTATTTT
NA	TRBJ2-2	TRBD2	TRBV28	CASSPPKRENTGELFF	TGTGCCAGCAGTCCCCCAAAGCGGGAGAACACCGGGGAGCTGTTTTTT
few	TRBJ1-6	NA	TRBV19	CASSSWGRTYNSPLHF	TGTGCCAGTAGTAGTTGGGGGCGGACCTATAATTCACCCCTCCACTTT
NA	TRBJ2-1	TRBD2	TRBV6-5	CASINTGGSNEQFF	TGTGCCAGCATCAACACGGGGGGGAGCAATGAGCAGTTCTTC
few	TRBJ2-7	NA	TRBV20-1	CSARAYEQYF	TGCAGTGCTAGGGCCTACGAGCAGTACTTC
NA	TRBJ1-5	TRBD1	TRBV30	CAWSERGPQPQHF	TGTGCCTGGAGTGAAAGGGGGCCTCAGCCCCAGCATTTT
NA	TRBJ2-6	NA	TRBV19	CASSIPGVSGANVLTF	TGTGCCAGTAGTATTCCAGGGGTATCTGGGGCCAACGTCCTGACTTTC
few	TRBJ2-7	TRBD1	TRBV11-3	CASSSRQGYEQYF	TGTGCCAGCAGCTCCCGACAGGGATACGAGCAGTACTTC
NA	TRBJ2-1	NA	TRBV2	CASSERGVQFF	TGTGCCAGCAGTGAACGAGGGGTCCAGTTCTTC
NA	TRBJ2-7	TRBD2	TRBV7-2	CASSLSRGLGTYEQYF	TGTGCCAGCAGCTTATCTCGTGGACTAGGAACCTACGAGCAGTACTTC
NA	TRBJ1-6	TRBD1	TRBV27	CASSLKTGGSYNSPLHF	TGTGCCAGCAGTCTCAAGACAGGGGGCAGCTATAATTCACCCCTCCACTTT
few	TRBJ1-2	NA	TRBV4-2	CASSQVGREGYTF	TGTGCCAGCAGCCAAGTGGGCCGAGAGGGCTACACCTTC
few	TRBJ2-1	NA	TRBV6-4	CASSDRHRGNEQFF	TGTGCCAGCAGTGACAGGCATCGTGGCAATGAGCAGTTCTTC
few	TRBJ2-7	NA	TRBV9	CASSVEGVGEQYF	TGTGCCAGCAGCGTAGAAGGGGTGGGCGAGCAGTACTTC
NA	TRBJ1-5	NA	TRBV7-9	CASSLSLSNQPQHF	TGTGCCAGCAGCTTATCACTAAGCAATCAGCCCCAGCATTTT